The 16 T cell receptor beta chains below were found in one sample sequenced in a study of OX40 agonist ivuxolimab in advanced cancers. TCRdb's copy holds only in-frame clones and misses some; the assay was immunoSEQ multiplex PCR. This sample yields roughly 75,000 clones, of which approximately 92% are seen a single time; about 6% belongs to the top ten. Sequencing used CD4+ or CD8+ T cells sorted from blood, obtained in a trial of the OX40 agonist ivuxolimab. The receptors shown here come from an adult with an advanced solid tumor such as melanoma, head and neck, liver or kidney cancer.

This chain links TRBV19 with TRBJ2-7; TRBD1 matches at 8 bases. The V and J ends lost 3 bases and 2 bases, in that order; junction bases with no gene match: 6. In germline, CDR1 is LNHDA, CDR2 SQIVND (reference sequence). CDR3 length: 15 amino acids. The CDR3 DNA reads as TGTGCCAGTAGTATTGTAGACAGGGGACCCTACGAGCAGTACTTC. It encodes CASSIVDRGPYEQYF.

The chain recombines TRBV29-1 with TRBJ2-1; 10 nucleotides line up with TRBD1. Germline V gene sequence: CDR1 SQVTM, CDR2 ANQGSEA. The V and J ends lost 4 bases and 8 bases, in that order; junction bases with no gene match: 8. CDR3 length: 14 residues. CDR3 amino acids: CSVGTGQGSHEQFF. DNA of the CDR3: TGCAGCGTTGGGACGGGACAGGGGAGCCATGAGCAGTTCTTC.

The chain joins TRBV4-2 to TRBJ2-3, with a weak D call TRBD1 (5 bases). Germline values: CDR1 LGHNA, CDR2 YNFKEQ. The CDR3 has 16 amino acids. Trimming took 0 bases from V and 2 from J, leaving 12 bases between them. This CDR3 is CASSQEGAVYTDTQYF. CDR3 DNA sequence: TGTGCCAGCAGCCAAGAAGGGGCGGTATACACAGATACGCAGTATTTT.

This sequence joins TRBV27 and TRBJ1-5; D gene uncertain. This CDR3 is 16 amino acids long. Germline V lookup: CDR1 MNHEY, CDR2 SMNVEV (reference sequence). V was shortened by 3 bases and J by 0 bases, with 12 bases between the two germline ends. The CDR3 DNA follows: TGTGCCAGCAGTTTGTCAGGCACTTATAGCAATCAGCCCCAGCATTTT. It encodes CASSLSGTYSNQPQHF.

The chain links TRBV19 to TRBJ1-5; no clear D. Trimming stripped 3 bases from V and 0 bases from J, with 9 bases between. The V gene's germline CDR1 is LNHDA and CDR2 SQIVND (reference sequence). The CDR3 totals 15 residues. The DNA for the CDR3 is TGTGCCAGTAGTATCGGACTGTATAGCAATCAGCCCCAGCATTTT. Protein sequence: CASSIGLYSNQPQHF. Full variable domain (missing parts from reference TRBV19 and TRBJ1-5): DGGITQSPKYLFRKEGQNVTLSCEQNLNHDAMYWYRQDPGQGLRLIYYSQIVNDFQKGDIAEGYSVSREKKESFPLTVTSAQKNPTAFYLCASSIGLYSNQPQHFGDGTRLSIL.

The chain uses TRBV4-1 and TRBJ1-1; 8 nucleotides agree with TRBD1. The CDR3 covers 15 residues. Germline CDR1 MGHRA, CDR2 YSYEKL. J gave up 1 base and V 0 bases, and 1 base lay outside the gene matches. CDR3 sequence: CASSQEGTGNTEAFF. The CDR3 DNA reads as TGCGCCAGCAGCCAAGAAGGGACAGGGAACACTGAAGCTTTCTTT.

This rearrangement joins TRBV13 to TRBJ2-7, with 9 bases that match TRBD1. This CDR3 is built from 18 residues. Per germline, CDR1 PRHDT and CDR2 FYEKMQ (reference sequence). The ends lost 2 bases at V and 5 bases at J; junction bases unmatched: 16. The CDR3 bases are TGTGCCAGCAGCTTACGGAAAACAACAGGGGGCAACATCAACGAGCAGTACTTC. As protein: CASSLRKTTGGNINEQYF.

The CDR3 is CASAQGTDTQYF. CDR3 nucleotide sequence: TGTGCCAGCGCCCAGGGTACAGATACGCAGTATTTT. V and J are TRBV28 and TRBJ2-3, with a possible D match to TRBD1 (5 bases). The CDR3 contains 12 residues. Germline V CDR1 and CDR2: MDHEN, SYDVKM. Trimming cost V 8 bases and J 3 bases, with 9 bases left between them.

The chain joins TRBV4-3 to TRBJ1-1; 7 bases are a match to TRBD1. J gave up 5 bases and V 0 bases, and 12 bases lay outside the gene matches. The CDR3 has 17 residues. Germline CDR1 LGHNA, CDR2 YSLEER. The CDR3 DNA is TGCGCCAGCAGCCAAGATCTTCAAGGGGGCTTGGGAACTGAAGCTTTCTTT. Protein product: CASSQDLQGGLGTEAFF.

The CDR3 DNA reads TGTGCCAGCAGCTGGGGCACTGAAGCTTTCTTT. Protein sequence: CASSWGTEAFF. This rearrangement joins TRBV7-2 to TRBJ1-1; no reliable D call. The germline V gene encodes CDR1 SGHTA and CDR2 FQGNSA. This CDR3 region has 11 residues. V lost 4 bases and J lost 4, with 4 bases in between.

V usage is TRBV7-9 and J usage is TRBJ2-7, with D unclear. V lost 2 bases and J lost 3, with 2 bases in between. The germline gives CDR1 SEHNR, CDR2 FQNEAQ (reference sequence). CDR3 length: 11 amino acids. In DNA, the CDR3 is TGTGCCAGCAGCTTAAACTACGAGCAGTACTTC. Its protein product is CASSLNYEQYF.

The chain uses TRBV14 and TRBJ2-5; 8 bases are shared with TRBD1. V lost 5 bases, J lost 2 bases, and 7 bases stayed unmatched. The CDR3 runs to 15 residues. CDR1 and CDR2 (germline): SGHDN, FVKESK. The DNA for the CDR3 is TGTGCCAGCAGCTCATACAGGGGGGCTCAAGAGACCCAGTACTTC. The encoded protein is CASSSYRGAQETQYF.

The rearrangement uses TRBV18 and TRBJ2-7; D might be TRBD1 (5 bases). The germline CDR1 and CDR2 sequences are KGHSH and LQKENI. The ends were cut back, 6 bases at V and 2 bases at J, with 11 bases in the middle. The CDR3 runs to 13 residues. CDR3 residues: CASSPTETYEQYF. The CDR3, as DNA: TGTGCCAGCTCCCCGACAGAGACCTACGAGCAGTACTTC.

The chain has TRBV10-3 and TRBJ1-2; TRBD1 agrees at 8 bases. The CDR3 covers 14 residues. After removal of 4 bases from V and 0 bases from J, the junction contained 1 base not matched to a gene. Germline V gene lookup returns CDR1 ENHRY and CDR2 SYGVKD. CDR3 loop: CAISVDRANYGYTF. The DNA of the CDR3 is TGTGCCATCAGTGTGGACAGGGCTAACTATGGCTACACCTTC.

The rearrangement links TRBV4-1 to TRBJ1-2; TRBD1 matches at 7 bases. The V gene's germline CDR1 is MGHRA and CDR2 YSYEKL. CDR3 length equals 15 residues. With V trimmed by 1 base and J by 3 bases, 5 bases remained unmatched. CDR3 loop: CASSQALQGYYGYTF. The CDR3 nucleotides read TGCGCCAGCAGCCAAGCTCTACAGGGGTACTATGGCTACACCTTC.

The chain recombines TRBV5-8 with TRBJ2-2; 7 nucleotides align to TRBD1. This CDR3 contains 16 residues. V gave up 2 bases and J gave up 4 bases; unmatched junction bases: 8. Looked up from germline, CDR1 is SGHTS and CDR2 is YDEGEE. The CDR3 loop is CASSLTKGQFTGELFF. The DNA of the CDR3 is TGTGCCAGCAGCTTAACTAAGGGACAGTTCACCGGGGAGCTGTTTTTT.